This T cell receptor beta chain was sequenced during a study of shared clonotypes between healthy human individuals (dated by TCRdb to 2020 to 2022). At the level of the whole study: A couple of women and a few men aged 18 to 49 years were included in the cohort. Between about 0.8 and 9 billion PBMCs per donor were obtained by leukapheresis. Per donor, three plates each were used for CD4 naive and CD4 memory, two for CD8 naive, and one for CD8 memory. To increase sequencing depth and limit assay-specific biases, TCR repertoire library preparation and sequencing were carried out by different laboratories using diverse techniques. To estimate repertoire size and how much clonotypes are shared between individuals, the study performed deep sequencing of blood TCR repertoires from a few healthy adults. On the study overall, not on this receptor specifically: The small number of donors limited the genetic and exposure-history diversity represented. Even with the large sequencing depth, rarefaction of the sorted-subset datasets indicated that sequencing was incomplete. Higher generation probabilities were observed for clonotypes shared by all four sorted-subset donors than for non-shared clonotypes. Sampling was restricted to blood, and TCR repertoires in tissues likely differ from the TCR repertoires found in blood. Naive subsets generally had larger estimated clonotype richness than memory subsets did. Pairwise subsampling indicated that sequencing depth was expected to affect the degree of clonotype sharing among donors. Sharing across several donors was observed for 4.5% to 6.5% of naive CD4, over 3% of naive CD8, 2% to 2.5% of memory CD4, and roughly 0.4% of memory CD8 clonotypes.

Turning to this clone: The antigen this receptor binds is unknown. No quality values exist for individual bases; no much larger clone is one base distant.

The donors were healthy, HIV-negative adults who had no recently reported acute infections or vaccinations. Every donor was a Caucasian adult residing in Nashville, Tennessee, USA. CD4+ T cells were enriched by magnetic negative selection, after which naive cells were positively selected on CD45RA and the negative fraction was taken as the memory subset. Blood was obtained by leukapheresis, after which PBMCs were separated by Ficoll-Histopaque density gradient centrifugation and cryopreserved in liquid nitrogen vapor phase. Analytical flow cytometry was used to check the purity and quantity of every magnetically sorted T cell population. From each sorted fraction, genomic DNA was isolated and quantified by UV absorbance on a Nanodrop 2000c. V and J lose 4 bases and 6 bases, and a span of 16 bases separates them. Reading from cysteine to phenylalanine, the CDR3 counts 15 amino acids. Only the CDR3 DNA is retained, 45 bases long and in frame from the first base. CDR1 and CDR2, per the germline V gene, are MRHNA and SNTAGT.

TCR CDR3 regions were amplified from genomic DNA by multiplex PCR using the deep immunoSEQ assay. Extracted genomic DNA from each cell subset was distributed evenly across all wells of several immunoSEQ 96-well plates, and each plate was treated as a replicate. For sorted subsets, each replicate PCR was loaded with 200 to 250 ng genomic DNA, equivalent to 30,000 or so T cell genomes. Purified libraries were measured with a Qubit 3.0 fluorometer, size-checked on a Bioanalyzer 2100, and measured again with the KAPA Library Quantification kit. A separate single-read 150-cycle Illumina NextSeq 550 flow cell was used to sequence each immunoSEQ 96-well plate. The authors' pipeline ran thus. Because only junctional sequences without quality scores were contained in the immunoSEQ output, filtering matching that applied to full-length reads could not be performed. To assign V/J genes and CDR3, sequences were annotated against IMGT germline references using PyIR, a Python wrapper for IgBLAST v1.9. Reads were removed for weak V/J assignments (E-value above 1e-6), missing CDR3, stop codons, out-of-frame junctions, or ambiguous translated residues. A V3J clonotype was defined by an identical inferred V gene, J gene, and CDR3 amino acid sequence. To compute the percentage overlap between repertoires, the number of shared unique clonotypes was divided by the size of the smaller repertoire. Repertoire richness was assessed with RTK rarefaction, the Chao1 estimator, and Recon v2.1 estimates of unobserved clonotypes. Generation probabilities for all TCRbeta clonotypes obtained by the gDNA method from a few donors were computed using OLGA. TCRdb took over this immuneACCESS table, retaining in-frame rearrangements with V and J assigned. Such tables are incomplete; in checked studies, under half of the missing clones stem from an unresolved V gene, and the remainder is unexplained. V, J and clone size are those of that table, while D and trimming were read from the DNA. The sample has 1,500,000 or so clones on record, around 98.5% of them singletons. The ten largest clonotypes hold about 0.34% of the sample.

The V gene is TRBV6-4 and the J gene is TRBJ2-1; matching of 6 bases hints at TRBD2 as the D gene. Input material: naive CD4+ T cells sorted from blood. The sample's cell subset or site label is to be understood as: CD45RA+ positively selected. The clonotype comes from a man aged 30-40 years in good health. The CDR3 protein: CASSATGDAGNEQFF. In nucleotides, the sequence is TGTGCCAGCAGTGCCACGGGAGACGCCGGCAATGAGCAGTTCTTC.